The 13 T cell receptor beta chains reported below all come from one sample, sequenced in a study of T cells in Graves' hyperthyroidism and ophthalmopathy. The TCR beta CDR3 regions underwent amplification using RNA transcripts as the source. A set of HTBI primers served as the primers for a first-round RT-PCR of the TCR CDR3. From the multiplex PCR reads, TCRdb called clonotypes with MiXCR, one entry per CDR3 protein. The table has hundreds of thousands of distinct CDR3 sequences, 35% to 45% seen once. Sequenced: blood. Receptors were obtained from a man aged 18 to 29 with Graves' hyperthyroidism.

This clonotype occurred a few times. V is TRBV2 and J is TRBJ1-1, with D possibly matching TRBD1 (6 bases). Trimming pared 7 bases from V and 6 bases from J, leaving 15 bases between. The CDR3 is 13 amino acids. Germline V gene data show CDR1 as SNHLY and CDR2 as FYNNEI. The CDR3 region is CASTEGGFSEAFF. In nucleotides, the CDR3 is TGTGCCAGCACCGAGGGGGGATTCTCTGAAGCTTTCTTT.

The chain couples TRBV6-5 to TRBJ2-7; no definite D call. The CDR3 has 13 residues. In germline, CDR1 is MNHEY, CDR2 SVGAGI. Trimming shortened V by 5 bases and J by 4 bases, and 12 bases separated the two germline ends. The CDR3, as DNA: TGTGCCAGCAGTGAGGACGGTGTGTACGAGCAGTACTTC. Encoded protein: CASSEDGVYEQYF.

This clonotype was counted between two and nine times. This sequence joins TRBV19 and TRBJ2-7, with D perhaps matching TRBD2 (7 bases). Trimming pared 4 bases from V and 2 bases from J, leaving 15 bases between. From germline, CDR1 is LNHDA and CDR2 SQIVND (reference sequence). There are 15 residues in the CDR3. The CDR3 reads CASSTLNGGPYEQYF. The CDR3 nucleotides are TGTGCCAGTAGTACCCTTAACGGGGGGCCCTACGAGCAGTACTTC.

Remarks on this clonotype: Its ends do not fully match the called genes, so a read error is possible. This CDR3 is CAISYSIGAPLHF. The CDR3 bases are TGTGCCATCAGTTACTCGATTGGGGCACCCCTCCACTTT. V is TRBV6-5 and J is TRBJ1-6, with unresolved D. The germline gives CDR1 MNHEY, CDR2 SVGAGI. The CDR3 runs 13 residues.

This clonotype was counted a few times. The chain has TRBV6-1 and TRBJ1-1; no definite D call. The V and J ends lost 5 bases and 3 bases respectively, with 13 bases between them. This CDR3 is 14 amino acids long. Germline V gene data show CDR1 as MNHNS and CDR2 as SASEGT. In nucleotides, the CDR3 is TGTGCCAGCAGTTTCGCCCCGAGTCACACTGAAGCTTTCTTT. Encoded protein: CASSFAPSHTEAFF.

The V gene is TRBV2, the J gene TRBJ1-5; tentatively, D is TRBD1 (5 bases). Per the germline V gene, CDR1 is SNHLY and CDR2 is FYNNEI. This CDR3 region has 12 residues. Trimming stripped 4 bases from V and 9 bases from J, with 10 bases between. The CDR3 protein is CASSGDGRPQHF. CDR3 nucleotides: TGTGCCAGCAGTGGGGACGGTCGGCCCCAGCATTTT.

V usage is TRBV12-3 or TRBV12-4 and J usage is TRBJ1-6; a possible D gene is TRBD1 (5 bases). This CDR3 contains 13 residues. V was shortened by 5 bases and J by 10 bases, with 12 bases between the two germline ends. The CDR3: CASSVGVNSPLHF. Written as DNA, the CDR3 is TGTGCCAGCAGTGTAGGGGTCAACTCACCCCTCCACTTT.

The chain has TRBV6-2 or TRBV6-3 and TRBJ1-1, with D possibly being TRBD1 (5 bases). Germline loops: CDR1 MNHEY, CDR2 SVGEGT. This CDR3 spans 15 amino acids. V gave up 6 bases and J gave up 3 bases, with 17 bases separating them. The CDR3 DNA reads as TGTGCCAGCAGCGCAGACAAGGGGAGGTACACTGAAGCTTTCTTT. Translated: CASSADKGRYTEAFF.

This chain connects TRBV11-2 to TRBJ2-7, with D possibly TRBD1 on 6 matching bases. Looked up from germline, CDR1 is SGHAT and CDR2 is FQNNGV. CDR3 length: 14 amino acids. V lost 4 bases, J lost 7 bases, and 17 bases lay in between. The CDR3 sequence: CASSYTGTPLEQYF. In DNA form, the CDR3 reads TGTGCCAGCAGCTACACCGGGACACCTTTGGAGCAGTACTTC. Full variable domain (missing parts from reference TRBV11-2 and TRBJ2-7): EAGVAQSPRYKIIEKRQSVAFWCNPISGHATLYWYQQILGQGPKLLIQFQNNGVVDDSQLPKDRFSAERLKGVDSTLKIQPAKLEDSAVYLCASSYTGTPLEQYFGPGTRLTVT.

The rearrangement uses TRBV7-9 and TRBJ2-7; 9 bases align to TRBD1. CDR3 length: 15 amino acids. Trimming cost V 4 bases and J 3 bases; bases outside gene matches: 7. Germline values: CDR1 SEHNR, CDR2 FQNEAQ (reference sequence). CDR3 protein: CASSSKQGAIYEQYF. The CDR3 bases are TGTGCCAGCAGCTCGAAACAGGGGGCTATCTACGAGCAGTACTTC.

Notes on this clonotype: A single base separates this from a much larger clone, so it may be a read error. This chain links TRBV19 with TRBJ1-1; 7 nucleotides agree with TRBD1. CDR1 and CDR2 from the germline V gene are LNHDA and SQIVND (reference sequence). The CDR3 is 15 residues long. CDR3 DNA sequence: TGTGCCAGTAGTATGTCGAACAGGGGCGGAACTGAAGCTTCCTTT. It encodes CASSMSNRGGTEASF.

This clonotype was detected only a few times. This chain links TRBV5-1 with TRBJ2-6, with TRBD1 as a possible D gene (6 bases). Trimming removed 4 bases at V and 2 bases at J, with 13 bases between. This CDR3 region has 16 residues. Germline values: CDR1 SGHRS, CDR2 YFSETQ. The CDR3 loop reads CASSGYREPGANVLTF. DNA of the CDR3: TGCGCCAGCAGCGGCTACAGGGAGCCTGGGGCCAACGTCCTGACTTTC.

This clonotype was seen many times. This chain links TRBV10-2 with TRBJ1-2; TRBD1 might be the D (6 bases). Looked up from germline, CDR1 is WSHSY and CDR2 is SAAADI. V was clipped by 10 bases and J by 2 bases, with 14 bases between them. The CDR3 runs to 13 residues. The CDR3 here is CATWTAGNYGYTF. The DNA for the CDR3 is TGCGCCACCTGGACAGCGGGAAACTATGGCTACACCTTC.